These 27 T cell receptor beta chains share one sample of origin, sequenced in a study of CD8 T cells in ankylosing spondylitis. Study observations and caveats: A TCR beta motif of several highly homologous variants appeared characteristic of ankylosing spondylitis blood.

TCRdb reprocessed the 5' RACE reads with MiXCR, giving one entry per CDR3 protein. The sample includes more than 650,000 distinct CDR3 sequences, about 10% seen only once; the top ten take about 0.49%. What these receptors recognize is not known. The sequenced material came from blood, either unsorted or a sorted T cell fraction (not recorded which). These receptors all come from a male donor with ankylosing spondylitis.

The CDR3 sequence: CASSYRDRPGSGEQYF. The CDR3 coding sequence is TGTGCCAGCAGTTACCGGGACAGGCCGGGATCGGGCGAGCAGTACTTC. The chain uses TRBV12-3 or TRBV12-4 and TRBJ2-7; TRBD1 agrees at 8 bases. The ends lost 4 bases at V and 6 bases at J; junction bases unmatched: 14. There are 16 residues in the CDR3.

A few counts support this clonotype. V and J are TRBV29-1 and TRBJ2-7; 8 nucleotides match TRBD1. Germline V CDR1 and CDR2: SQVTM, ANQGSEA. The CDR3 sequence is 13 residues long. V gave up 6 bases and J gave up 4 bases; unmatched junction bases: 8. The CDR3 sequence: CSVRQGLEYEQYF. Here the CDR3 DNA reads TGCAGCGTCAGACAGGGGTTAGAGTACGAGCAGTACTTC.

This clonotype turned up a few times. The chain uses TRBV4-3 and TRBJ1-6; D is unresolved. The CDR3 spans 16 residues. The germline V gene has CDR1 LGHNA and CDR2 YSLEER. V was trimmed by 0 bases and J by 13 bases, leaving 19 bases between them. This chain's CDR3 is CASSQELTGESSPLHF. The CDR3 bases are TGCGCCAGCAGCCAAGAGTTGACCGGCGAATCTTCGCCCCTCCACTTT.

This clonotype was observed a few times. This rearrangement joins TRBV20-1 to TRBJ2-7; 9 bases line up with TRBD1. Germline V gene sequence: CDR1 DFQATT, CDR2 SNEGSKA (reference sequence). This CDR3 contains 12 residues. V gave up 4 bases and J gave up 5 bases; unmatched junction bases: 3. The CDR3 reads CSANRDRDEQYF. The CDR3 nucleotides are TGCAGTGCTAACCGGGACAGGGACGAGCAGTACTTC.

The chain combines TRBV6-6 with TRBJ1-2; unclear D gene. V was trimmed by 4 bases and J by 5 bases, leaving 8 bases between them. Germline CDR1 MNHNY, CDR2 SVGAGI (reference sequence). The CDR3 is 12 amino acids. The chain's CDR3 is CASSLSQYGYTF. In DNA, the CDR3 is TGTGCCAGCAGTTTATCTCAGTATGGCTACACCTTC.

The chain carries TRBV4-2 and TRBJ2-5; no definite D call. Germline lookup yields CDR1 LGHNA and CDR2 YNFKEQ. The CDR3 spans 15 residues. V was shortened by 0 bases and J by 0 bases, with 8 bases between the two germline ends. This CDR3 is CASSQEGPDQETQYF. DNA for the CDR3: TGTGCCAGCAGCCAAGAGGGTCCCGACCAAGAGACCCAGTACTTC.

This clonotype was counted many times. This rearrangement joins TRBV29-1 to TRBJ2-3; perhaps D is TRBD1 or TRBD2 (5 bases each). The CDR3 consists of 13 residues. The V end was cut by 3 bases, the J end by 1 base, with 8 bases between. Germline lookup yields CDR1 SQVTM and CDR2 ANQGSEA. The CDR3 spells CSVEGTRTDTQYF. The CDR3, as DNA: TGCAGCGTTGAGGGGACCCGCACAGATACGCAGTATTTT.

The DNA for the CDR3 is TGCAGTGCTGGGACAGCTTCTGAAGCTTTCTTT. This translates into CSAGTASEAFF. The gene calls are TRBV20-1 and TRBJ1-1, with 7 bases fitting TRBD1. Germline CDR1 reads DFQATT; CDR2 reads SNEGSKA (reference sequence). V lost 5 bases and J lost 6; bases outside the gene matches: 3. The CDR3 consists of 11 residues.

This clonotype appeared a few times. The chain couples TRBV6-2 or TRBV6-3 to TRBJ1-2, with D perhaps TRBD1 (5 bases). CDR1 is MNHEY, CDR2 SVGEGT, per germline. CDR3 length: 14 amino acids. Trimming shortened V by 6 bases and J by 5 bases, and 16 bases separated the two germline ends. The CDR3 sequence is CASRDQGFQYGYTF. As DNA, the CDR3 is TGTGCCAGCAGGGACCAGGGATTCCAGTATGGCTACACCTTC.

The V gene is TRBV20-1, the J gene TRBJ2-1; D perhaps matches TRBD2 (5 bases). The CDR3 loop spans 10 amino acids. Trimming left V 0 bases short and J 13 bases short, with 7 bases between. Germline lookup yields CDR1 DFQATT and CDR2 SNEGSKA (reference sequence). This chain's CDR3 is CSAREASQFF. CDR3 in DNA: TGCAGTGCTAGAGAAGCTAGCCAGTTCTTC.

The chain is built from TRBV12-3 or TRBV12-4 and TRBJ2-7, with no clear D. V was shortened by 6 bases and J by 9 bases, with 24 bases between the two germline ends. There are 15 residues in the CDR3. This CDR3 reads CASSSRSRGAGRQYF. CDR3 sequence (DNA): TGTGCCAGCAGCTCCCGTAGCCGCGGTGCTGGAAGGCAGTACTTC.

This clonotype was detected only a few times. The CDR3: CASSQERFSNEQFF. CDR3 nucleotides: TGCGCCAGCAGCCAAGAAAGGTTCAGCAATGAGCAGTTCTTC. The chain is built from TRBV4-3 and TRBJ2-1; D ambiguous. Germline lookup yields CDR1 LGHNA and CDR2 YSLEER. V was pared by 0 bases and J by 6 bases, with 9 bases between. The CDR3 loop spans 14 amino acids.

The CDR3 spells CASSDTTGSGNTIYF. DNA of the CDR3: TGTGCCAGCAGTGACACAACAGGGTCCGGAAACACCATATATTTT. This chain joins TRBV25-1 and TRBJ1-3, with D maybe TRBD1 (6 bases). CDR3 size: 15 residues. The V end lost 3 bases, the J end lost 4 bases, and 13 bases lay between the germline ends. The germline V gene has CDR1 MGHDK and CDR2 SYGVNS.

The sample holds a few counts of this clonotype. The chain has TRBV4-2 and TRBJ2-2; TRBD2 aligns across 9 bases. The CDR3 sequence is 16 residues long. V lost 4 bases, J lost 6 bases, and 9 bases stayed unmatched. Per the germline V gene, CDR1 is LGHNA and CDR2 is YNFKEQ. The CDR3 loop reads CASSREETSGSGELFF. CDR3 DNA: TGTGCCAGCAGCCGCGAGGAGACTAGCGGTTCCGGGGAGCTGTTTTTT.

The gene calls are TRBV5-1 and TRBJ2-3; D may match TRBD1 or TRBD2 (5 bases each). The germline V and J ends were trimmed by 7 bases and 1 base, with 16 bases remaining between them. Germline-derived CDR1 and CDR2 are SGHRS and YFSETQ. This CDR3 is 15 amino acids long. This chain's CDR3 is CASEEGPSGTDTQYF. The CDR3 DNA reads as TGCGCCAGCGAAGAGGGGCCGTCCGGCACAGATACGCAGTATTTT.

The J gene is TRBJ2-3, the V gene TRBV2; D possibly uses TRBD1 or TRBD2 (6 bases each). The CDR3 runs 14 residues. Germline-derived CDR1 and CDR2 are SNHLY and FYNNEI. V was pared by 7 bases and J by 5 bases, with 16 bases between. CDR3 DNA sequence: TGTGCCAGCAAGATCCTCGGGGGCCGAGATACGCAGTATTTT. Protein product: CASKILGGRDTQYF.

This clonotype has only a few counts. The chain links TRBV7-3 to TRBJ2-2; D not resolved. Trimming pared 2 bases from V and 4 bases from J, leaving 14 bases between. Germline lookup yields CDR1 SGHTA and CDR2 FQGTGA. The CDR3 extends over 16 amino acids. The CDR3 DNA reads TGTGCCAGCAGCTTATTTTCCCCCCAAGGCACCGGGGAGCTGTTTTTT. This sequence encodes CASSLFSPQGTGELFF.

The chain couples TRBV5-1 to TRBJ1-2; a weak D match, TRBD1 (6 bases). The CDR3 has 15 amino acids. Between the trimmed V and J ends, which lost 0 bases and 14 bases, there was a span of 23 bases. Germline loops: CDR1 SGHRS, CDR2 YFSETQ. The CDR3 DNA is TGCGCCAGCAGCTTGGAAGAGGGGGGAGTCGGCCCGCAAACCTTC. Protein: CASSLEEGGVGPQTF.

This clonotype occurred a few times. CDR3 DNA sequence: TGCAGTGCTGGCTCCCTAGGGACCTATTCACCCCTCCACTTT. Translating gives CSAGSLGTYSPLHF. This sequence joins TRBV20-1 and TRBJ1-6; possible D gene TRBD1, 5 bases. The CDR3 has 14 amino acids. CDR1 is DFQATT and CDR2 is SNEGSKA in the germline V gene (reference sequence). The V end lost 5 bases, the J end lost 8 bases, and 16 bases lay between the germline ends.

This clonotype was observed a few times. The junction shows a germline mismatch at one end, possibly a read error. The chain employs TRBV7-2 and TRBJ1-6; tentative D call: TRBD1 (5 bases). The CDR3 loop spans 11 amino acids. Per the germline V gene, CDR1 is SGHTA and CDR2 is FQGNSA. The CDR3 region is CASSLGGRVYF. CDR3 sequence (DNA): TGTGCCAGCAGCTTAGGGGGCAGGGTGTACTTT.

The gene calls are TRBV7-2 and TRBJ1-1; D not certain. V was pared by 0 bases and J by 0 bases, with 11 bases between. The CDR3 extends over 16 amino acids. The germline CDR1 and CDR2 sequences are SGHTA and FQGNSA. The DNA for the CDR3 is TGTGCCAGCAGCTTAGCGTATACGATGATGAACACTGAAGCTTTCTTT. Translated: CASSLAYTMMNTEAFF.

This clonotype has a handful of counts. The chain employs TRBV20-1 and TRBJ2-1; D ambiguous. CDR3 size: 13 residues. Germline values: CDR1 DFQATT, CDR2 SNEGSKA (reference sequence). The V and J ends lost 6 bases and 7 bases respectively, with 16 bases between them. The CDR3 is CSAEKGFGNEQFF. DNA of the CDR3: TGCAGTGCGGAGAAAGGTTTTGGGAATGAGCAGTTCTTC.

This clonotype was recorded a few times. The chain joins TRBV7-2 to TRBJ1-4; D ambiguous. Trimming stripped 5 bases from V and 7 bases from J, with 8 bases between. There are 12 residues in the CDR3. The V gene's germline CDR1 is SGHTA and CDR2 FQGNSA. The CDR3 DNA reads TGTGCCAGCAGCCCTCAAAGTGAAAAACTGTTTTTT. Translated: CASSPQSEKLFF. Complete variable domain (other parts from reference TRBV7-2 and TRBJ1-4): GAGVSQSPSNKVTEKGKDVELRCDPISGHTALYWYRQSLGQGLEFLIYFQGNSAPDKSGLPSDRFSAERTGGSVSTLTIQRTQQEDSAVYLCASSPQSEKLFFGSGTQLSVL.

J is TRBJ2-7 and V is TRBV28; 8 nucleotides agree with TRBD2. The CDR3 runs 15 residues. The germline V gene encodes CDR1 MDHEN and CDR2 SYDVKM. The junction had 13 bases not matched to a gene; V was cut back by 5 bases and J by 7 bases. CDR3 amino acids: CASSTPRGGAEEQYF. In DNA form, the CDR3 reads TGTGCCAGCAGTACCCCCCGGGGGGGGGCGGAAGAGCAGTACTTC.

The chain joins TRBV6-5 to TRBJ2-3, with 10 bases fitting TRBD1. The length of the CDR3 is 17 residues. V gave up 1 base and J gave up 9 bases; unmatched junction bases: 13. Germline assignment: CDR1 MNHEY and CDR2 SVGAGI. CDR3 region: CASSYLPTGTGVRTQYF. The CDR3 bases are TGTGCCAGCAGTTACTTGCCTACCGGGACAGGGGTCCGCACGCAGTATTTT.

This chain uses TRBV20-1 with TRBJ1-1; D remains unclear. The V gene lost 1 base and the J gene lost 7 bases, with 7 bases spanning the gap. Germline V gene data show CDR1 as DFQATT and CDR2 as SNEGSKA (reference sequence). CDR3 length equals 11 residues. The chain's CDR3 is CSARGGFEAFF. The CDR3 DNA reads TGCAGTGCTAGAGGTGGGTTTGAAGCTTTCTTT.

This clonotype was counted ten times or more. This chain connects TRBV5-1 to TRBJ2-7; 9 bases agree with TRBD2. Germline trimming cut 5 bases from V and 4 bases from J; bases unmatched to any gene: 10. This CDR3 is built from 15 residues. Looked up from germline, CDR1 is SGHRS and CDR2 is YFSETQ. The CDR3 loop is CASRRIAGDTYEQYF. The DNA for the CDR3 is TGCGCCAGCAGGAGGATAGCGGGAGACACGTACGAGCAGTACTTC.